This T cell receptor (beta chain) was identified in a study of PD-L1 blockade in urothelial cancer. Turning to the study itself: Treatment start was followed by blood analysis at 3 weeks (second dose) and again at 6 weeks. Study-level points and caveats: Lower than median blood TCR clonality before treatment predicted better survival.

Regarding time point: pretreatment peripheral blood. The templates were synthetic TCR analogs, and they were spiked into each PCR. Libraries were prepared by immunoSEQ multiplex PCR; TCRdb keeps only in-frame clonotypes and omits some of them. The sample holds some 71,000 clones, around 86% seen once. From germline, CDR1 is MDHEN and CDR2 SYDVKM. The germline V and J ends were trimmed by 7 bases and 4 bases, with 14 bases remaining between them. The CDR3 extends over 14 amino acids. For this clone: The antigen is not known.

Sequenced material: PBMCs, taken around atezolizumab (anti-PD-L1) treatment. The gene calls are TRBV28 and TRBJ1-5; a possible D gene is TRBD1 (5 bases). This sequence originates from a man aged 60-69 years with urothelial cancer. This CDR3 reads CASNYRNHNQPQHF. The CDR3 nucleotides are TGTGCCAGCAATTACAGGAATCATAATCAGCCCCAGCATTTT.